The 29 T cell receptor beta chains listed next were all sequenced from one sample in a study of beta chain features in type 1 diabetes. These receptors' antigens are unknown. Every bit of the isolated RNA underwent reverse transcription, so sequencing read expressed TCRB transcripts. Clones were read by immunoSEQ multiplex PCR, and TCRdb kept only the in-frame ones, dropping some. The sample holds roughly 100,000 clones, under 30% seen once. Overall study findings and caveats: Among patients with Type 1 diabetes, TCRB CDR3s were moderately but significantly shorter in every one of the four CD4+ subsets.

Sequenced sample: central memory CD4+ T cells from blood. Every receptor here comes from a woman aged 18-29 years with type 1 diabetes.

This clone was counted between two and nine times. The chain carries TRBV2 and TRBJ2-1; 9 bases are a match to TRBD2. After removal of 5 bases from V and 12 bases from J, the junction contained 11 bases not matched to a gene. This CDR3 region has 14 residues. Germline-derived CDR1 and CDR2 are SNHLY and FYNNEI. The CDR3 here is CASSIQREAVRQFF. CDR3 DNA sequence: TGTGCCAGCAGTATTCAGCGGGAGGCAGTTCGGCAGTTCTTC. Variable domain in full (rest from reference TRBV2 and TRBJ2-1): EPEVTQTPSHQVTQMGQEVILRCVPISNHLYFYWYRQILGQKVEFLVSFYNNEISEKSEIFDDQFSVERPDGSNFTLKIRSTKLEDSAMYFCASSIQREAVRQFFGPGTRLTVL.

This clone appeared a few times. The chain links TRBV30 to TRBJ2-5; tentatively, D is TRBD1 (5 bases). The end of the DNA aligns better with TRBJ2-7, so the J call may be wrong. This CDR3 is built from 13 residues. CDR1 and CDR2 from the germline V gene are GTSNPN and SVGIG (reference sequence). In DNA form, the CDR3 reads TGTGCCTGGAGTCGACCTCAGGGTTACGAGCAGTACTTC. Residues: CAWSRPQGYEQYF.

This clone has only one observation. This sequence joins TRBV9 and TRBJ2-1; 15 bases are a match to TRBD2. Losses at the gene ends were 0 bases for V and 7 bases for J; bases not matched to a gene: 5. The CDR3 runs 17 residues. Germline-derived CDR1 and CDR2 are SGDLS and YYNGEE. CDR3 nucleotide sequence: TGTGCCAGCAGCGTAGGAAAGGGGACTAGCGGGAGGAATGAGCAGTTCTTC. Amino acids: CASSVGKGTSGRNEQFF.

This chain's CDR3 is CASSMTSGSRETQYF. CDR3 in DNA: TGTGCCAGTAGTATGACTAGCGGGAGCAGGGAGACCCAGTACTTC. This chain links TRBV19 with TRBJ2-5; 12 bases align to TRBD2. The germline gives CDR1 LNHDA, CDR2 SQIVND (reference sequence). The CDR3 spans 15 residues. Trimming took 3 bases from V and 5 from J; bases not matched to a gene: 4.

This clone was detected only a few times. The chain employs TRBV7-9 and TRBJ2-1; D might be TRBD2 (9 bases). This CDR3 contains 15 residues. Between the trimmed V and J ends, which lost 1 base and 12 bases, there was a span of 19 bases. Per the germline V gene, CDR1 is SEHNR and CDR2 is FQNEAQ (reference sequence). This CDR3 reads CASSLGLAGTGGQFF. CDR3 DNA: TGTGCCAGCAGCTTAGGGCTAGCGGGAACAGGGGGGCAGTTCTTC.

The chain joins TRBV28 to TRBJ1-1; TRBD1 is a possible D gene (5 bases). Trimming stripped 3 bases from V and 1 base from J, with 18 bases between. Germline-derived CDR1 and CDR2 are MDHEN and SYDVKM. CDR3 length equals 17 residues. CDR3 in DNA: TGTGCCAGCAGTTTGGCTTCCACGGGGGATGCGAACACTGAAGCTTTCTTT. Translating it yields CASSLASTGDANTEAFF.

The genes are TRBV4-2 and TRBJ1-1, with TRBD1 identical over 7 bases. CDR3 length: 14 residues. The trim removed 0 bases at V and 10 bases at J, leaving 8 bases unmatched. CDR1 is LGHNA, CDR2 YNFKEQ, per germline. The CDR3 loop reads CASSQDLKGASAFF. In DNA, the CDR3 is TGTGCCAGCAGCCAAGACTTGAAGGGGGCATCAGCTTTCTTT.

The V gene is TRBV5-4, the J gene TRBJ2-7; D is possibly TRBD1 (6 bases). The CDR3 contains 13 residues. Per germline, CDR1 SGHNT and CDR2 YYREEE (reference sequence). The V end lost 2 bases, the J end lost 3 bases, and 9 bases lay between the germline ends. CDR3 region: CASSFNRVYEQYV. CDR3 coding DNA: TGTGCCAGCAGCTTTAACAGGGTCTACGAGCAGTACGTC.

The chain carries TRBV18 and TRBJ2-3; weak D call: TRBD1 (5 bases). Between the trimmed V and J ends, which lost 3 bases and 0 bases, there was a span of 10 bases. There are 15 residues in the CDR3. Germline V gives CDR1 KGHSH, CDR2 LQKENI. The DNA of the CDR3 is TGTGCCAGCTCACCGCAGACAGACAGCACAGATACGCAGTATTTT. Amino acids: CASSPQTDSTDTQYF.

In this sample, this clone turned up a few times. This sequence joins TRBV28 and TRBJ2-2, with TRBD1 identical over 11 bases. CDR1 and CDR2 from the germline V gene are MDHEN and SYDVKM. Unmatched junction bases numbered 5, after V lost 4 bases and J lost 4 bases. This CDR3 is 16 amino acids long. CDR3 residues: CASSSGQGALTGELFF. The CDR3 nucleotides are TGTGCCAGCAGTTCCGGACAGGGGGCGCTCACCGGGGAGCTGTTTTTT.

This clone was seen a handful of times. V is TRBV6-4 and J is TRBJ2-2; 13 bases align to TRBD2. This CDR3 region has 18 residues. Trimming at V came to 2 bases and at J to 5 bases, leaving 8 bases not matched to a gene. Germline V gene sequence: CDR1 MRHNA, CDR2 SNTAGT. The CDR3 region is CASSDPGTSGIETGELFF. Written as DNA, the CDR3 is TGTGCCAGCAGTGACCCCGGGACTAGCGGGATCGAAACCGGGGAGCTGTTTTTT.

Only a few counts were recorded for this clone. This sequence joins TRBV2 and TRBJ2-5; maybe TRBD1 (6 bases). Germline assignment: CDR1 SNHLY and CDR2 FYNNEI. The CDR3 is 13 residues long. V dropped 6 bases and J dropped 7 bases, with 15 bases sitting between them. The CDR3 reads CASSETGFGTQYF. The CDR3 nucleotides are TGTGCCAGCAGCGAGACAGGTTTTGGGACCCAGTACTTC.

The rearrangement links TRBV7-9 to TRBJ2-3; D call uncertain. V was cut by 1 base and J by 7 bases, with 6 bases left in between. This CDR3 has 12 residues. Germline V gene sequence: CDR1 SEHNR, CDR2 FQNEAQ (reference sequence). The CDR3 sequence is CASSLDSHTQYF. The CDR3 nucleotides read TGTGCCAGCAGCTTAGACAGTCATACGCAGTATTTT.

The gene calls are TRBV5-6 and TRBJ1-1, with 11 nucleotides matching TRBD1. Germline CDR1 SGHDT, CDR2 YYEEEE. The CDR3 spans 13 residues. Trimming removed 2 bases from V and 13 bases from J; junction bases left unmatched: 7. In DNA, the CDR3 is TGTGCCAGCAGCTTAGCGGGACAGGGGGGAGGTTTCTTT. It is translated as CASSLAGQGGGFF.

This rearrangement joins TRBV15 to TRBJ2-3; the D is unclear. CDR1 and CDR2 (germline): LNHNV, YYDKDF (reference sequence). V was clipped by 3 bases and J by 7 bases, with 8 bases between them. The CDR3 runs to 12 residues. In DNA form, the CDR3 reads TGTGCCACCAGCAGTGCGGCGAATACGCAGTATTTT. Its protein is CATSSAANTQYF.

This clone has more than one count but fewer than ten. CDR3 DNA: TGTGCCAGCCGAGCACAGGGGGCCTTCTCCTACGAGCAGTACTTC. Its protein product is CASRAQGAFSYEQYF. The chain uses TRBV19 and TRBJ2-7; 9 positions agree with TRBD1. V lost 9 bases and J lost 0; bases outside the gene matches: 9. The CDR3 runs to 15 residues. In germline, CDR1 is LNHDA, CDR2 SQIVND (reference sequence). Filled out from reference TRBV19 and TRBJ2-7, the complete variable domain reads DGGITQSPKYLFRKEGQNVTLSCEQNLNHDAMYWYRQDPGQGLRLIYYSQIVNDFQKGDIAEGYSVSREKKESFPLTVTSAQKNPTAFYLCASRAQGAFSYEQYFGPGTRLTVT.

The rearrangement uses TRBV28 and TRBJ1-5, with D uncertain. The length of the CDR3 is 14 residues. V gave up 4 bases and J gave up 5 bases, with 12 bases separating them. Per germline, CDR1 MDHEN and CDR2 SYDVKM. DNA for the CDR3: TGTGCCAGCAGTTGGCCGGGAGACTATCAGCCCCAGCATTTT. Translated, it gives CASSWPGDYQPQHF.

This clone has just a few counts. The V and J genes are TRBV7-2 and TRBJ2-3, with TRBD2 identical over 7 bases. V lost 4 bases to trimming and J lost 5 bases; unmatched junction nucleotides: 6. Germline assignment: CDR1 SGHTA and CDR2 FQGNSA. The CDR3 spans 14 residues. CDR3 protein: CASSSKRGGDTQYF. The CDR3 bases are TGTGCCAGCAGCTCCAAGCGGGGTGGAGATACGCAGTATTTT.

The J gene is TRBJ2-2, the V gene TRBV5-1, with TRBD2 matching 13 bases. V gave up 4 bases and J gave up 5 bases; unmatched junction bases: 8. The CDR3 consists of 17 residues. Germline V gene data show CDR1 as SGHRS and CDR2 as YFSETQ. CDR3 bases: TGCGCCAGCAGCGGTGGACTAGCGGGAGTCAGAACCGGGGAGCTGTTTTTT. Translating it yields CASSGGLAGVRTGELFF.

The rearrangement joins TRBV2 to TRBJ1-4; 7 positions match TRBD1. The V and J ends lost 7 bases and 0 bases, in that order; junction bases with no gene match: 5. CDR3 length equals 15 residues. Per germline, CDR1 SNHLY and CDR2 FYNNEI. CDR3 loop: CASKGTDATNEKLFF. CDR3 coding DNA: TGTGCCAGCAAGGGGACAGACGCAACTAATGAAAAACTGTTTTTT.

This clone was observed a single time. The chain links TRBV5-1 to TRBJ2-3; TRBD2 agrees at 14 bases. This CDR3 contains 16 residues. Germline lookup yields CDR1 SGHRS and CDR2 YFSETQ. V trimming: 4 bases; J trimming: 7 bases; junction bases outside the gene matches: 8. The CDR3 region is CASSIGTSGSTYTQYF. CDR3 DNA sequence: TGCGCCAGCAGCATAGGGACTAGCGGGAGTACATATACGCAGTATTTT.

This chain joins TRBV29-1 and TRBJ2-5; 16 nucleotides line up with TRBD2. J was trimmed by 2 bases and V by 6 bases; bases with no gene match: 9. The germline V gene encodes CDR1 SQVTM and CDR2 ANQGSEA. The CDR3 covers 17 residues. CDR3 DNA sequence: TGCAGCGTGGCCGGGACTAGCGGGAGGGGAAGGCAAGAGACCCAGTACTTC. Translation: CSVAGTSGRGRQETQYF.

V gene TRBV27 combines with J gene TRBJ2-7; 7 bases agree with TRBD2. Looked up from germline, CDR1 is MNHEY and CDR2 is SMNVEV (reference sequence). Trimming cost V 2 bases and J 3 bases; bases outside gene matches: 7. CDR3 length: 15 residues. This CDR3 reads CASSLGGGSGYEQYF. The CDR3 DNA reads TGTGCCAGCAGTTTAGGAGGCGGGAGCGGCTACGAGCAGTACTTC.

The chain has TRBV18 and TRBJ1-1, with 10 bases matching TRBD1. CDR1 and CDR2 (germline): KGHSH, LQKENI. With 3 bases clipped from V and 5 bases from J, the junction kept 0 bases outside the gene matches. The CDR3 is 13 amino acids. CDR3 nucleotides: TGTGCCAGCTCACCGGGACAGGGGACTGAAGCTTTCTTT. Protein product: CASSPGQGTEAFF.

This clone was detected a few times. The gene calls are TRBV18 and TRBJ2-7, with D possibly being TRBD1 (5 bases). The germline V gene has CDR1 KGHSH and CDR2 LQKENI. This CDR3 region has 13 residues. V dropped 2 bases and J dropped 4 bases, with 9 bases sitting between them. The CDR3 loop is CASSPSQGYEQYF. The CDR3 region has the DNA TGTGCCAGCTCACCATCCCAGGGATACGAGCAGTACTTC.

CDR3 sequence: CASQVGTGTDTQYF. The CDR3 DNA reads TGTGCCAGTCAAGTCGGGACAGGGACAGATACGCAGTATTTT. The chain has TRBV6-5 and TRBJ2-3; 9 nucleotides match TRBD1. Germline loops: CDR1 MNHEY, CDR2 SVGAGI. The V segment lost 9 bases and the J segment 3 bases; nucleotides outside the gene matches: 7. The CDR3 has 14 residues.

This clone was picked up a small number of times. This rearrangement joins TRBV7-9 to TRBJ2-1; D remains unclear. This CDR3 region has 13 residues. V shed 3 bases and J shed 7 bases, with 10 bases lying between them. Germline V gene sequence: CDR1 SEHNR, CDR2 FQNEAQ (reference sequence). CDR3 protein: CASSFTASNEQFF. DNA for the CDR3: TGTGCCAGCAGCTTCACAGCCTCGAATGAGCAGTTCTTC.

A few counts support this clone. The chain combines TRBV5-1 with TRBJ2-1; 11 bases are a match to TRBD1. The germline gives CDR1 SGHRS, CDR2 YFSETQ. There are 15 residues in the CDR3. The ends lost 3 bases at V and 9 bases at J; junction bases unmatched: 8. The CDR3 sequence: CASSSDGQGAGEQFF. CDR3 sequence (DNA): TGCGCCAGCAGCTCGGACGGACAGGGGGCAGGTGAGCAGTTCTTC. The full variable domain, in which reference TRBV5-1 and TRBJ2-1 provide the parts outside the CDR3, is KAGVTQTPRYLIKTRGQQVTLSCSPISGHRSVSWYQQTPGQGLQFLFEYFSETQRNKGNFPGRFSGRQFSNSRSEMNVSTLELGDSALYLCASSSDGQGAGEQFFGPGTRLTVL.

The chain couples TRBV7-8 to TRBJ2-1; D unclear. Trimming stripped 5 bases from V and 0 bases from J, with 26 bases between. The CDR3 has 20 residues. CDR1 SGHVS and CDR2 FQNEAQ come from the germline V gene. CDR3 DNA sequence: TGTGCCAGCAGCCCCGACTTTCTCCGGCGCCTTAAGAGCTCCTACAATGAGCAGTTCTTC. This codes for CASSPDFLRRLKSSYNEQFF.